One sample yielded the 15 T cell receptor beta chains listed below, sequenced in a study of cytomegalovirus exposure and HLA in healthy donors. Primers for the PCR totalled 60 Vbeta and 13 Jbeta. TCRdb's copy holds only in-frame clones and misses some; the assay was immunoSEQ multiplex PCR. The top ten clones hold approximately 0.66% of a sample with approximately 160,000 clones, almost 80% of them seen once. The sample was PBMCs. The receptors were gathered from a male donor in good health and CMV-seronegative.

This clone was observed a single time. The chain employs TRBV12-5 and TRBJ1-5; TRBD1 matches 12 bases. This CDR3 has 16 residues. With 1 base clipped from V and 7 bases from J, the junction kept 5 bases outside the gene matches. Per germline, CDR1 LGHNT and CDR2 FRNRAP. CDR3 sequence (DNA): TGTGCTAGTGGTTTGGGAGGGACAGGGGGCGGCCAGCCCCAGCATTTT. Its protein is CASGLGGTGGGQPQHF.

Note on this clone: The junction departs from germline at one end; a sequencing error may be responsible. CDR3 sequence: CAISESGRSGTYGQYF. As DNA, the CDR3 is TGTGCCATCAGTGAGTCGGGGCGGAGTGGAACCTACGGGCAGTACTTC. This chain uses TRBV10-3 with TRBJ2-7; possibly TRBD1 for D (5 bases). The CDR3 runs 16 residues. Germline V gene lookup returns CDR1 ENHRY and CDR2 SYGVKD.

This rearrangement joins TRBV30 to TRBJ1-1; 9 positions match TRBD1. The CDR3 has 16 residues. After removal of 3 bases from V and 0 bases from J, the junction contained 8 bases not matched to a gene. CDR1 is GTSNPN, CDR2 SVGIG, per germline (reference sequence). CDR3 sequence reads: CAWSPWTGDMNTEAFF. The CDR3, as DNA: TGTGCCTGGAGCCCTTGGACAGGGGACATGAACACTGAAGCTTTCTTT.

The CDR3 is CASGLVLGTGRVNTEAFF. The CDR3 DNA is TGTGCTAGTGGTTTGGTACTCGGGACAGGGAGGGTTAACACTGAAGCTTTCTTT. This rearrangement joins TRBV12-5 to TRBJ1-1; TRBD1 agrees at 9 bases. There are 18 residues in the CDR3. Germline V gene sequence: CDR1 LGHNT, CDR2 FRNRAP. Trimming cost V 0 bases and J 2 bases; bases outside gene matches: 10. The variable domain in full, completed from reference TRBV12-5 and TRBJ1-1, reads DARVTQTPRHKVTEMGQEVTMRCQPILGHNTVFWYRQTMMQGLELLAYFRNRAPLDDSGMPKDRFSAEMPDATLATLKIQPSEPRDSAVYFCASGLVLGTGRVNTEAFFGQGTRLTVV.

The chain recombines TRBV5-4 with TRBJ2-5; 10 positions agree with TRBD2. This CDR3 contains 18 residues. V lost 0 bases, J lost 5 bases, and 13 bases stayed unmatched. Germline V CDR1 and CDR2: SGHNT, YYREEE (reference sequence). The CDR3 spells CASSLGASGSGRRETQYF. The CDR3 DNA reads as TGTGCCAGCAGCTTGGGGGCTAGCGGGAGTGGGAGGAGGGAGACCCAGTACTTC.

The DNA for the CDR3 is TGTGCCAGCAGCTTCGCCGGGACAGGCGAGACCCAGTACTTC. Translating it yields CASSFAGTGETQYF. The chain recombines TRBV27 with TRBJ2-5, with 8 bases lining up with TRBD1. CDR1 is MNHEY and CDR2 is SMNVEV in the germline V gene (reference sequence). Losses at the gene ends were 6 bases for V and 5 bases for J; bases not matched to a gene: 8. This CDR3 is built from 14 residues.

This chain joins TRBV28 and TRBJ1-6, with TRBD1 as a possible D gene (6 bases). This CDR3 comprises 17 residues. Germline lookup yields CDR1 MDHEN and CDR2 SYDVKM. V lost 6 bases, J lost 3 bases, and 18 bases lay in between. The CDR3 DNA is TGTGCCAGCAGCGCGGAGCGGGACAACTTCTATAATTCACCCCTCCACTTT. This gives the protein CASSAERDNFYNSPLHF.

The chain links TRBV6-6 to TRBJ1-2, with 7 bases aligning to TRBD1. Trimming at V came to 10 bases and at J to 2 bases, leaving 13 bases not matched to a gene. From germline, CDR1 is MNHNY and CDR2 SVGAGI (reference sequence). The length of the CDR3 is 15 residues. The CDR3 bases are TGTGCCACTCGAAAGCCGGGACAGCTAAACTATGGCTACACCTTC. Encoded protein: CATRKPGQLNYGYTF.

Concerning this clone itself: The junction and the germline gene differ at one end; a read error may be behind it. The sample contains more than one DNA sequence encoding this CDR3. The chain has TRBV2 and TRBJ2-7, with 10 nucleotides matching TRBD1. The CDR3 loop spans 15 amino acids. Germline values: CDR1 SNHLY, CDR2 FYNNEI. In nucleotides, the CDR3 is TGCGCCAGCAGTGAAATCGGGACAGGGGTCTACGAGCAGTACTTC. This gives the protein CASSEIGTGVYEQYF.

The genes are TRBV6-1 and TRBJ1-1; 10 bases agree with TRBD1. V shed 6 bases, J shed 6 bases, and the junction held 10 bases outside the gene matches. CDR1 and CDR2 from the germline V gene are MNHNS and SASEGT. The CDR3 consists of 15 residues. In DNA form, the CDR3 reads TGTGCCAGCAGGGAAAAAGGACAGGGGGTCGCTGAAGCTTTCTTT. Its translation: CASREKGQGVAEAFF.

The chain employs TRBV19 and TRBJ1-1; D not resolved. Germline assignment: CDR1 LNHDA and CDR2 SQIVND (reference sequence). The CDR3 covers 14 residues. V lost 5 bases to trimming and J lost 9 bases, with 19 bases between them. This CDR3 is CASSPRGGPAQAFF. The CDR3 DNA sequence: TGTGCCAGTAGTCCCCGAGGAGGCCCCGCGCAAGCTTTCTTT.

The chain links TRBV6-5 to TRBJ1-1, with D perhaps TRBD1 (5 bases). The CDR3 is made up of 15 amino acids. Trimming left V 7 bases short and J 1 base short, with 16 bases between. Germline CDR1 is MNHEY and CDR2 is SVGAGI. CDR3 DNA sequence: TGTGCCAGCATAGCCTTGGGGGGGTCGAACACTGAAGCTTTCTTT. Translation: CASIALGGSNTEAFF.

The rearrangement links TRBV29-1 to TRBJ2-7, with D hard to call. Looked up from germline, CDR1 is SQVTM and CDR2 is ANQGSEA. The CDR3 runs 11 residues. The V end lost 4 bases, the J end lost 2 bases, and 6 bases lay between the germline ends. For the CDR3, the DNA is TGCAGCGTTGTTACAACCTACGAGCAGTACTTC. This encodes CSVVTTYEQYF.

The V and J genes are TRBV27 and TRBJ1-5; a possible D gene is TRBD1 (6 bases). Trimming removed 7 bases at V and 4 bases at J, with 11 bases between. The germline V gene encodes CDR1 MNHEY and CDR2 SMNVEV (reference sequence). CDR3 length: 13 amino acids. CDR3 sequence reads: CASTTGLNQPQHF. CDR3 in DNA: TGTGCCAGCACCACAGGGCTGAATCAGCCCCAGCATTTT.

The genes are TRBV10-3 and TRBJ2-5; a weak D match, TRBD2 (5 bases). Looked up from germline, CDR1 is ENHRY and CDR2 is SYGVKD. V lost 10 bases, J lost 1 base, and 19 bases lay in between. This CDR3 region has 15 residues. CDR3 in amino acids: CATGKGAQFQETQYF. For the CDR3, the DNA is TGTGCCACCGGGAAAGGAGCACAGTTCCAAGAGACCCAGTACTTC.